This T cell receptor beta chain stems from a study of OX40 agonist ivuxolimab in advanced cancers. The overall study: Dose-escalation patients' cancers were hepatocellular carcinoma, melanoma, renal cell or head and neck cancer.

The CDR3 runs to 16 residues. V gave up 1 base and J gave up 7 bases, with 17 bases separating them. CDR1 MDHEN and CDR2 SYDVKM come from the germline V gene. Clones were read by immunoSEQ multiplex PCR, and TCRdb kept only the in-frame ones, dropping some. The data contain around 100,000 clones, roughly 90% of them singletons. The gene calls are TRBV28 and TRBJ2-1, with D possibly being TRBD1 (5 bases). The source of this sequence is an adult with an advanced solid tumor such as melanoma, head and neck, liver or kidney cancer. The specimen comprised CD4+ or CD8+ T cells sorted from blood, sampled in a trial of the OX40 agonist ivuxolimab. This chain's CDR3 is CASSLLLPNAGNEQFF. CDR3 nucleotides: TGTGCCAGCAGTTTATTGTTGCCGAATGCAGGGAATGAGCAGTTCTTC.